What follows are 9 T cell receptor beta chains derived from one specimen sequenced in a study of cytomegalovirus exposure and HLA in healthy donors (dated by TCRdb to the late 2010s). Receptors were amplified or captured by the immunoSEQ multiplex PCR assay. TCRdb's version of the immuneACCESS table is confined to in-frame rearrangements and falls short of the full clone set. An unresolved V gene accounts for under half of the shortfall where checked; the remainder is of unknown origin. Recorded for this sample are approximately 170,000 clones; around four fifths of them occurred a single time. The ten biggest clones cover 2% to 2.5% of the sample. Material: PBMCs. The source is a man under 40 in good health and CMV-seropositive.

The chain couples TRBV7-6 to TRBJ1-2; 7 nucleotides agree with TRBD1. The CDR3 extends over 19 amino acids. The V gene's germline CDR1 is SGHVS and CDR2 FNYEAQ. V gave up 1 base and J gave up 7 bases; unmatched junction bases: 21. CDR3: CASSLGIRDSSSRMGGYTF. In DNA, the CDR3 is TGTGCCAGCAGCTTAGGGATCCGGGACAGCTCCTCCCGGATGGGTGGCTACACCTTC.

V is TRBV7-6 and J is TRBJ1-3; D is unresolved. The CDR3 length is 14 residues. CDR1 is SGHVS, CDR2 FNYEAQ, per germline. V lost 6 bases and J lost 1, with 10 bases in between. DNA of the CDR3: TGTGCCAGCAGTTCCCAGGTTTCTGGAAACACCATATATTTT. It translates to CASSSQVSGNTIYF. Based on the CDR3 plus reference TRBV7-6 and TRBJ1-3, the full variable domain is GAGVSQSPRYKVTKRGQDVALRCDPISGHVSLYWYRQALGQGPEFLTYFNYEAQQDKSGLPNDRFSAERPEGSISTLTIQRTEQRDSAMYRCASSSQVSGNTIYFGEGSWLTVV.

Regarding this clone: This specimen includes other DNA sequences encoding the same CDR3. This chain connects TRBV5-6 to TRBJ2-2, with 8 bases identical to TRBD1. Trimming removed 4 bases from V and 6 bases from J; junction bases left unmatched: 5. CDR3 length: 14 residues. From germline, CDR1 is SGHDT and CDR2 YYEEEE. The CDR3 here is CASSPGGGAGELFF. The CDR3 nucleotides read TGTGCCAGCAGCCCAGGGGGCGGCGCCGGGGAGCTGTTTTTT.

This clone was counted between two and nine times. V usage is TRBV7-2 and J usage is TRBJ1-2; D is uncertain. The CDR3 runs to 12 residues. Looked up from germline, CDR1 is SGHTA and CDR2 is FQGNSA. V lost 5 bases, J lost 8 bases, and 12 bases lay in between. CDR3: CASSPGSWGYTF. The CDR3 nucleotides are TGTGCCAGCAGCCCCGGGTCCTGGGGCTACACCTTC.

The CDR3 region has the DNA TGCGCCAGCAGCCAAGAGACAGCTTACAATGAGCAGTTCTTC. The encoded protein is CASSQETAYNEQFF. The chain carries TRBV4-1 and TRBJ2-1, with a possible D match to TRBD1 (5 bases). The ends were cut back, 0 bases at V and 4 bases at J, with 7 bases in the middle. Germline loops: CDR1 MGHRA, CDR2 YSYEKL. This CDR3 comprises 14 residues.

The table lists this clone with a few counts. The rearrangement uses TRBV11-3 and TRBJ2-7; 7 bases match TRBD1. V shed 1 base, J shed 5 bases, and the junction held 11 bases outside the gene matches. The CDR3 totals 16 residues. Germline CDR1 and CDR2: SGHNT and YENEEA. CDR3 coding DNA: TGTGCCAGCAGCTTAGGGCGGCTGGCCCAGGGGGACGAGCAGTACTTC. It yields the protein CASSLGRLAQGDEQYF.

The chain combines TRBV9 with TRBJ2-3; D is possibly TRBD1 (6 bases). The CDR3 consists of 15 residues. Germline CDR1 is SGDLS and CDR2 is YYNGEE. The V gene lost 6 bases and the J gene lost 0 bases, with 14 bases spanning the gap. Here the CDR3 reads CASTGGGQSTDTQYF. DNA for the CDR3: TGTGCCAGCACCGGTGGGGGCCAGAGCACAGATACGCAGTATTTT.

CDR3 in DNA: TGCAGCGCGTCTGCGACAGGGGGCAGGGATGGCTACACCTTC. Protein product: CSASATGGRDGYTF. The chain links TRBV29-1 to TRBJ1-2; 10 nucleotides match TRBD1. V lost 7 bases to trimming and J lost 6 bases; unmatched junction nucleotides: 11. Germline lookup yields CDR1 SQVTM and CDR2 ANQGSEA. This CDR3 comprises 14 residues.

This clone was detected once. The chain carries TRBV4-3 and TRBJ1-5; D may be TRBD1 (5 bases). The CDR3 consists of 15 residues. Germline V lookup: CDR1 LGHNA, CDR2 YSLEER. V was pared by 3 bases and J by 4 bases, with 13 bases between. In DNA, the CDR3 is TGCGCCAGCAGCCAGGACGGGACTGGAAATCAGCCCCAGCATTTT. Translating it yields CASSQDGTGNQPQHF.